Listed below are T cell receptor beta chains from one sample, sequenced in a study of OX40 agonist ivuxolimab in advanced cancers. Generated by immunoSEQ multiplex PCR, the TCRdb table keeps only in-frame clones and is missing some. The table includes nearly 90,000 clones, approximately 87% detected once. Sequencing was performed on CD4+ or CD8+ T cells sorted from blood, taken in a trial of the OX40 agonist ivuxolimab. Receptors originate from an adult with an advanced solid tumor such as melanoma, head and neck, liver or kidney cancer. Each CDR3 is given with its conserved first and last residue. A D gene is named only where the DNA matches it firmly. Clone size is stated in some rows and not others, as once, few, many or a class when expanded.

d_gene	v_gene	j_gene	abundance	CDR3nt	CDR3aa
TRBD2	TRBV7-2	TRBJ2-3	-	TGTGCCAGCGAGGGACTAGCGGGAGGTCCGACTAGCACAGATACGCAGTATTTT	CASEGLAGGPTSTDTQYF
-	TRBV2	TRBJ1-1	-	TGTGCCAGCAGTGAAGCGGGGGGGAGCACTGAAGCTTTCTTT	CASSEAGGSTEAFF
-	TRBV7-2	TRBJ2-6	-	TGTGCCAGCAGCTTATCAGGAAGGGCTGGGGCCAACGTCCTGACTTTC	CASSLSGRAGANVLTF
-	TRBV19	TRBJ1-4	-	TGTGCCAGTAGTATAGATGCCGGTGGGGGTAATGAAAAACTGTTTTTT	CASSIDAGGGNEKLFF
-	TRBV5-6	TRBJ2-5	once	TGTGCCAGCAGCTTGGTCCTAGCGAAGGAGACCCAGTACTTC	CASSLVLAKETQYF
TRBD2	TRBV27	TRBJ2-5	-	TGTGCCAGCTCCCGGGGGCTCGCGGGAGGAGAGACCCAGTACTTC	CASSRGLAGGETQYF
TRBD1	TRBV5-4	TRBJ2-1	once	TGTGCCAGCAGGGGACAGCGGACAGATGAGCAGTTCTTC	CASRGQRTDEQFF
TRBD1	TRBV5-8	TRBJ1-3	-	TGTGCCAGCAGCCCTGGGACAGCTGGAAACACCATATATTTT	CASSPGTAGNTIYF
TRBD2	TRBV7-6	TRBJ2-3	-	TGTGCCAGCAGCTTATCAGCGGGAGGTCGGGATACGCAGTATTTT	CASSLSAGGRDTQYF
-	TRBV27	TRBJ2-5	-	TGTGCCAGCCGTTATGAGGAGGCCAGCGAGACCCAGTACTTC	CASRYEEASETQYF
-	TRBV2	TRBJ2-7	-	TGTGCCAGCAGTGAACACATCCGCTCCTACGAGCAGTACTTC	CASSEHIRSYEQYF
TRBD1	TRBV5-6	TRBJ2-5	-	TGTGCCAGCAGCCCCGGGACAGGGGTGTACCAAGAGACCCAGTACTTC	CASSPGTGVYQETQYF
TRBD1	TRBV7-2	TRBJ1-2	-	TGTGCCAGCATCCTGTCGGGACAGGAGACCGGCTACACCTTC	CASILSGQETGYTF
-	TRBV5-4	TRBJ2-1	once	TGTGCCAGCAGCTTGGATTACGGGAGCAATGAGCAGTTCTTC	CASSLDYGSNEQFF
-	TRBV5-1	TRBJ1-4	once	TGCGCCAGCGCTCCGGGGATCACCGCAACTAATGAAAAACTGTTTTTT	CASAPGITATNEKLFF
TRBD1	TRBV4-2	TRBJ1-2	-	TGTGCCAGCAGCCTACCGGGACAGGGAAACTATGGCTACACCTTC	CASSLPGQGNYGYTF
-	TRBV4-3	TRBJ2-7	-	TGCGCCAGCAGCCAAGGTTTGGCTGACTCCTACGAGCAGTACTTC	CASSQGLADSYEQYF
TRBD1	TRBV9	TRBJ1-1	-	TGTGCCAGCAGCGTGACGACAGGGGGCAGGACTGAAGCTTTCTTT	CASSVTTGGRTEAFF
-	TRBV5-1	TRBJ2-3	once	TGCGCCAGCAGCCGGGACCTCGATACGCAGTATTTT	CASSRDLDTQYF
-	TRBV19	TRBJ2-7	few	TGTGCCAGTAGTAGCCGGGGGGCCGCCTACGAGCAGTACTTC	CASSSRGAAYEQYF
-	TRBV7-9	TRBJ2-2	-	TGTGCCAGCAGCCCCCGGACCAGCACCGGGGAGCTGTTTTTT	CASSPRTSTGELFF
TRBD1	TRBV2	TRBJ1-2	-	TGTGCCAGCAGTGCTCGGACAGGGGGCAACGCGTTGGACTACACCTTC	CASSARTGGNALDYTF
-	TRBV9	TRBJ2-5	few	TGTGCCAGCAGCGTAGCCGAGGGGACGGTGACCCAGTACTTC	CASSVAEGTVTQYF
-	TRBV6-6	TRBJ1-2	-	TGTGCCAGCAGTTACGGGGTGGCAGAGACGCTCTATGGCTACACCTTC	CASSYGVAETLYGYTF
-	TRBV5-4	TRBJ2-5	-	TGTGCCAGCAGCTTTTCGACTGGGCAAGAGACCCAGTACTTC	CASSFSTGQETQYF
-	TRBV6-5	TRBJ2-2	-	TGTGCCAGCAGTTACTCCAGGGGGGGCACCGGGGAGCTGTTTTTT	CASSYSRGGTGELFF
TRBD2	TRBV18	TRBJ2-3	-	TGTGCCAGCTCAAATAGCGGGGGGAGCACAGATACGCAGTATTTT	CASSNSGGSTDTQYF
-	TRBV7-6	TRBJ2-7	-	TGTGCCAGCAGCCCCGGGACGATTTACGAGCAGTACTTC	CASSPGTIYEQYF
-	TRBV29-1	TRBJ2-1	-	TGCAGCGTTGCTCCCGACACTGGCTACAATGAGCAGTTCTTC	CSVAPDTGYNEQFF
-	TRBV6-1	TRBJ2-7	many	TGTGCCAGCAGTGCGGAGGGTCCTACCTACGAGCAGTACTTC	CASSAEGPTYEQYF
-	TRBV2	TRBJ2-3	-	TGTGCCAGCAACGGAGTCGGGACAGATACGCAGTATTTT	CASNGVGTDTQYF
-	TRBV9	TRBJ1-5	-	TGTGCCAGCAGCGTAGGGCAGGGAGGGAATCAGCCCCAGCATTTT	CASSVGQGGNQPQHF
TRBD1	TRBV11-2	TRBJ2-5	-	TGTGCCAGCAGCCCCGGGACAGGGGTGCCGGAGACCCAGTACTTC	CASSPGTGVPETQYF
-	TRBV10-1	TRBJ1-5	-	TGCGCCAGCAGTGATTTTGGGCAGCCCCAGCATTTT	CASSDFGQPQHF
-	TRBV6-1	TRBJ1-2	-	TGTGCCAGCAACCCTCCCGGGGGAGTCTACTATGGCTACACCTTC	CASNPPGGVYYGYTF
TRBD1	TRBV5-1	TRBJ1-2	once	TGCGCCAGCAGCCCAGAGACAGGGGCCTATGACTACACCTTC	CASSPETGAYDYTF
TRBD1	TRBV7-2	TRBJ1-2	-	TGTGCCAGCAGCTTAACAGGGGACTATGGCTACACCTTC	CASSLTGDYGYTF
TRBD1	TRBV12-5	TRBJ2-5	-	TGTGCTAGTGGTACCGACAGGGCCCAAGAGACCCAGTACTTC	CASGTDRAQETQYF
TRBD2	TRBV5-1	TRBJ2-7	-	TGCGCCAGCAGCCGTAGCGGGTCGGACGAGCAGTACTTC	CASSRSGSDEQYF
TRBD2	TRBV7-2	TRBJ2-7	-	TGTGCCAGCAGCTTATCCCCCACTAGCGGGAGCTACGAGCAGTACTTC	CASSLSPTSGSYEQYF
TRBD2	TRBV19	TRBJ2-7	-	TGTGCCAGTAGTAAGACTAGCGGAAGCTACGAGCAGTACTTC	CASSKTSGSYEQYF
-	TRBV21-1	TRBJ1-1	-	TGTGCCAGCAGGACATCTGTAGACACAATTCGCACTGAAGCTTTCTTT	CASRTSVDTIRTEAFF
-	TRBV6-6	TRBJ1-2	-	TGTGCCAGCAGCCAAGAGGGTCACAGCAGCTATGGCTACACCTTC	CASSQEGHSSYGYTF
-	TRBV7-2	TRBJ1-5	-	TGTGCCAGCAGCTTAGAAAGGGCCAGCAATCAGCCCCAGCATTTT	CASSLERASNQPQHF
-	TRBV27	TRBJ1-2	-	TGTGCCAGCAGCCGACTCCAGGGCTTGGGATATGGCTACACCTTC	CASSRLQGLGYGYTF
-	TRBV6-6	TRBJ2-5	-	TGTGCCAGCACTCCCAACAGGGGAGGCCAAGAGACCCAGTACTTC	CASTPNRGGQETQYF
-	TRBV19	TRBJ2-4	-	TGTGCCAGTAGGGCCATGGCGGGACCGAGTGGAATTCAGTACTTC	CASRAMAGPSGIQYF
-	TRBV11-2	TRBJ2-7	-	TGTGCCAGCAGCGAAGGGGGTACGGGCGAGCAGTACTTC	CASSEGGTGEQYF
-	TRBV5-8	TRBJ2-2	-	TGTGCCAGCAGCTTGTTGATCAAACCTTATGACACCGGGGAGCTGTTTTTT	CASSLLIKPYDTGELFF
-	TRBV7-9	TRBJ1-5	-	TGTGCCAGCAGCTTACAGGGAAGCGGCAATCAGCCCCAGCATTTT	CASSLQGSGNQPQHF
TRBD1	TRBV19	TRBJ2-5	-	TGTGCCAGTAGTATAGAGGGACAGGGGTCGCAAGAGACCCAGTACTTC	CASSIEGQGSQETQYF
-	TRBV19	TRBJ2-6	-	TGTGCCAGTAGTACAGGACAGTTCTCTGGGGCCAACGTCCTGACTTTC	CASSTGQFSGANVLTF
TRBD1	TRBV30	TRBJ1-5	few	TGTGCCTGGAGTCCGTGGACAGGGGGCTTATTCGATAGCAATCAGCCCCAGCATTTT	CAWSPWTGGLFDSNQPQHF
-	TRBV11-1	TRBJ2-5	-	TGTGCCAGCAGCCCCCGTGAAGGAGGGCAAGAGACCCAGTACTTC	CASSPREGGQETQYF
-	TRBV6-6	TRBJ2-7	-	TGTGCCAGCAGCACGGACGGGGACTACGAGCAGTACTTC	CASSTDGDYEQYF
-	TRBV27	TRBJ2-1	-	TGTGCCAGCAGTCCCCTTAGGAGCTCCCCCTACAATGAGCAGTTCTTC	CASSPLRSSPYNEQFF
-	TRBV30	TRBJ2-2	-	TGTGCCTGGGGTGGACAGTCCACCGGGGAGCTGTTTTTT	CAWGGQSTGELFF
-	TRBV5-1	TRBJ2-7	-	TGCGCCAGCAGCGGGGGGGCCACCGTACGTGAGCAGTACTTC	CASSGGATVREQYF
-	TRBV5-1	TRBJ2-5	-	TGCGCCAGCAGCTTGGCAGAGACCCAGTACTTC	CASSLAETQYF
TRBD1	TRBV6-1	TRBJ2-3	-	TGTGCCAGCAGGGACAGGTTCACAGATACGCAGTATTTT	CASRDRFTDTQYF